This is a list of T cell receptor beta chains from one sample in a study of a mutant IDH1 vaccine in newly diagnosed glioma. The protocol was immunoSEQ multiplex PCR, while the TCRdb copy is restricted to in-frame clones and leaves out a portion. The table records fewer than 75,000 clones, roughly 84% of them present only once. No antigen is known for these receptors. The starting material was PBMCs, obtained from a glioma patient whose treatment included an IDH1 peptide vaccine. The receptors come from a woman in her fifties or sixties with glioma. Each CDR3 is given with its conserved first and last residue. The D gene is left open where the match is weak. Clone size, where shown, is once, few, many, or a class for clones that have expanded.

D gene	clone size	V gene	J gene	CDR3 DNA	CDR3 protein
-	-	TRBV28	TRBJ1-2	TGTGCCAGCAGTTTTGGGGGAGGGGGCTACACCTTC	CASSFGGGGYTF
-	-	TRBV15	TRBJ2-5	TGTGCCACCAGCAGGATCGGGGAAGGAGAGACCCAGTACTTC	CATSRIGEGETQYF
-	few	TRBV5-4	TRBJ1-1	TGTGCCAGCAGCTCTATGGACCTGGACACTGAAGCTTTCTTT	CASSSMDLDTEAFF
-	-	TRBV7-9	TRBJ1-4	TGTGCCAGCATGGGGACTATTAATGAAAAACTGTTTTTT	CASMGTINEKLFF
-	-	TRBV6-5	TRBJ1-5	TGTGCCAGCAGCTCCACAGATGACAATCAGCCCCAGCATTTT	CASSSTDDNQPQHF
-	-	TRBV29-1	TRBJ2-3	TGCAGCGTTGAAGACAGCGTGGGGGGCACAGATACGCAGTATTTT	CSVEDSVGGTDTQYF
TRBD1	-	TRBV5-1	TRBJ1-1	TGCGCCAGCAGCGCACACAGGGGGCGGACTGAAGCTTTCTTT	CASSAHRGRTEAFF
-	-	TRBV6-5	TRBJ1-2	TGTGCCAGCAGTCCGGGCTTCTATGGCTACACCTTC	CASSPGFYGYTF
TRBD1	-	TRBV30	TRBJ2-1	TGTGCCTGTACGACAGGGGGCTATAATGAGCAGTTCTTC	CACTTGGYNEQFF
-	-	TRBV6-5	TRBJ2-3	TGTGCCAGCAGTTACCCGACAGATACGCAGTATTTT	CASSYPTDTQYF
-	-	TRBV4-1	TRBJ1-6	TGCGCCAGCAGCCAGGGACCAGGGTTTTCACCCCTCCACTTT	CASSQGPGFSPLHF
-	-	TRBV6-6	TRBJ1-5	TGTGCCAGCAGTAATAGCAATCAGCCCCAGCATTTT	CASSNSNQPQHF
TRBD1	-	TRBV2	TRBJ2-5	TGTGCCAGCAGTGAGGGACAGGGTCCAACCCAGTACTTC	CASSEGQGPTQYF
TRBD1	few	TRBV19	TRBJ1-2	TGTGCCAGTACTTTTGGCAGGGGGCGCCCAGATGGCTACACCTTC	CASTFGRGRPDGYTF
TRBD1	-	TRBV5-4	TRBJ1-1	TGTGCCAGCAGCAGACAGGGGGGAACTGAAGCTTTCTTT	CASSRQGGTEAFF
-	-	TRBV7-2	TRBJ1-1	TGTGCCAGCAGCTTAGGGTCAGGGATGAACACTGAAGCTTTCTTT	CASSLGSGMNTEAFF
TRBD1	-	TRBV6-5	TRBJ1-2	TGTGCCAGCAGACAGGGGGTCAATGGCTACACCTTC	CASRQGVNGYTF
TRBD2	-	TRBV5-1	TRBJ2-3	TGCGCCAGCAGCCGGGGGGGCCTCCCAGATACGCAGTATTTT	CASSRGGLPDTQYF
-	few	TRBV7-9	TRBJ2-4	TGTGCCAGCAGCGAGAGGGGTGCCAAAAACATTCAGTACTTC	CASSERGAKNIQYF
-	-	TRBV13	TRBJ1-2	TGTGCCAGCAGCCTTTACACGGCCCCTCAGGCAAGCTACACCTTC	CASSLYTAPQASYTF
-	once	TRBV28	TRBJ1-3	TGTGCCAGCAAGTCGGGGGGGAACTCTGGAAACACCATATATTTT	CASKSGGNSGNTIYF
TRBD2	-	TRBV5-8	TRBJ2-2	TGTGCCAGCAGCTTCCGTAGCGGGGCGAACACCGGGGAGCTGTTTTTT	CASSFRSGANTGELFF
-	-	TRBV7-9	TRBJ1-1	TGTGCCAGCATCTCGGGGGTTGGCACTGAAGCTTTCTTT	CASISGVGTEAFF
-	-	TRBV5-1	TRBJ2-3	TGCGCCAGCAGCTTGTACGGGGATACGCAGTATTTT	CASSLYGDTQYF
-	once	TRBV5-5	TRBJ2-1	TGTGCCAGCAGCTTGGCCGGGGTAGGGGCTTCCTACAATGAGCAGTTCTTC	CASSLAGVGASYNEQFF
TRBD1	-	TRBV9	TRBJ1-2	TGTGCCAGCAGCCTTCGGAACTCGGACAGGGGGGGGTATGGCTACACCTTC	CASSLRNSDRGGYGYTF
-	once	TRBV6-4	TRBJ1-6	TGTGCCAGCAGTGACAGCGAGCGGCAGGGGCTCGGTAATTCACCCCTCCACTTT	CASSDSERQGLGNSPLHF
-	-	TRBV5-4	TRBJ1-2	TGTGCCAGCAGCTTGGTTGGGGGCGCCCGCTATGGCTACACCTTC	CASSLVGGARYGYTF
-	-	TRBV28	TRBJ1-5	TGTGCCAGCAGTGGTCGGGGGGCTGGGCAGCCCCAGCATTTT	CASSGRGAGQPQHF
-	-	TRBV14	TRBJ1-2	TGTGCCAGCAGCCTTTCCGGACAGCTCGGGCTGCATGGCTACACCTTC	CASSLSGQLGLHGYTF
-	-	TRBV7-9	TRBJ2-7	TGTGCCAGCAGCTTTGAGTCCGCAGGGGACTACGAGCAGTACTTC	CASSFESAGDYEQYF
-	-	TRBV4-3	TRBJ2-3	TGCGCCAGCAGCCAAGGTACAGTTGGTCTGGATACGCAGTATTTT	CASSQGTVGLDTQYF
-	-	TRBV29-1	TRBJ1-2	TGCAGCGCTGGAAGTGACACCTTATATGGCTACACCTTC	CSAGSDTLYGYTF
-	-	TRBV5-1	TRBJ2-5	TGCGCCAGCAGCTTGGGGGACCATCATTCAGGCCAAGAGACCCAGTACTTC	CASSLGDHHSGQETQYF
TRBD1	-	TRBV4-3	TRBJ2-3	TGCGCCAGCAGCCAAGGGGCCGGGACAGGGGAAGCAGATACGCAGTATTTT	CASSQGAGTGEADTQYF
TRBD2	-	TRBV10-3	TRBJ2-1	TGTGCCATCAGTGACCAATCTAGCGGGGGGTCTTACAATGAGCAGTTCTTC	CAISDQSSGGSYNEQFF
TRBD1	-	TRBV6-1	TRBJ1-5	TGTGCCAGCACTAAGGACAGGACCTATCAGCCCCAGCATTTT	CASTKDRTYQPQHF
TRBD2	medium-sized	TRBV6-4	TRBJ2-1	TGTGCCAGCAGTGACTCGGGGGGGGGCTACAATGAGCAGTTCTTC	CASSDSGGGYNEQFF
TRBD1	-	TRBV5-1	TRBJ2-7	TGCGCCAGCAGCCCGGGACAGGGGGCCTACGAGCAGTACTTC	CASSPGQGAYEQYF
TRBD1	-	TRBV5-6	TRBJ2-7	TGTGCCAGCAGCTTGAGTCGGACAGGTCTGCAGTACTTC	CASSLSRTGLQYF
-	-	TRBV5-6	TRBJ2-6	TGTGCCAGCAGACAACGGGACGAGCCCTCTGGGGCCAACGTCCTGACTTTC	CASRQRDEPSGANVLTF